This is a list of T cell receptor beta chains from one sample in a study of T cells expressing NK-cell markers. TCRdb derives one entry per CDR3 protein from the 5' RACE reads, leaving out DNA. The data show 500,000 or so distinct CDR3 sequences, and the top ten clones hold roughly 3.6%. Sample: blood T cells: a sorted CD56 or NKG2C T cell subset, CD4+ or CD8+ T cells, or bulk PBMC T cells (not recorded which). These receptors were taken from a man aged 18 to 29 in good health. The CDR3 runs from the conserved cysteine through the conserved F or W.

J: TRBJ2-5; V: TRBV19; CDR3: CASSIGGGPETQYF
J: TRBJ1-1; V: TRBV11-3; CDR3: CASRQVMNTEAFF
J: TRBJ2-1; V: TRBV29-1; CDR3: CSVEGAPTLGSYNEQFF
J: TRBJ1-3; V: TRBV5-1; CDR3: CASSKGPTHSGNTIYF
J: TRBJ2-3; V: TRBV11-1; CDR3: CASSFSNTDTQYF
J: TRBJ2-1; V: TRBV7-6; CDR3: CASSTRGEQFF
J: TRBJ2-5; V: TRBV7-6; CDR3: CASSKPSGGQETQYF
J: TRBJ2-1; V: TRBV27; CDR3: CASSLMAGFSVNEQFF
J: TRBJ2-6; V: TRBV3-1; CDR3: CASSQDGFLTSGANVLTF
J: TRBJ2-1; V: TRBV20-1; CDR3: CSTKAGGPDEQFF
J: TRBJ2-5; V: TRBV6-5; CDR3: CASSYSGLAGGETQYF
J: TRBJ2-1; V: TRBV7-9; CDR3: CASREGLNNEQFF
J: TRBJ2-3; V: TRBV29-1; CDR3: CSVGGLSTDTQYF
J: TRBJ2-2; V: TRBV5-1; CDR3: CASSPTIAGGTGELFF
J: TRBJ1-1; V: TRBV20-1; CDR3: CSARNRESAFF
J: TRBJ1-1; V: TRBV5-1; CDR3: CASTTGRGLNTEAFF
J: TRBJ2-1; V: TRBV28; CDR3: CASSPGLAGSYEQFF
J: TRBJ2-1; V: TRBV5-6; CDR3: CASSLDSSHAESSYNEQFF
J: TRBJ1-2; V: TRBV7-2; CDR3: CASSLSMGQGAYRNGYTF
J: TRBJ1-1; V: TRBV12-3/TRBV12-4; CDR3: CASSSKGQNTEAFF
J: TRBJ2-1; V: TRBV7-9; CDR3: CASSPRVLGVNEQFF
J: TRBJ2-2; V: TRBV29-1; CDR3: CSASRPTGELFF
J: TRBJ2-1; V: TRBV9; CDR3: CASSAELGSSYNEQFF
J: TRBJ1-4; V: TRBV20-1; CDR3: CSASQNLRTNEKLFF
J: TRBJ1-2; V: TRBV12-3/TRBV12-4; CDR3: CASSLGGSKNYGYTF
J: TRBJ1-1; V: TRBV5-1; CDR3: CASTSRDEAFF
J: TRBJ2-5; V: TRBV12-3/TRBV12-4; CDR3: CASSFGGGGSQTQYF
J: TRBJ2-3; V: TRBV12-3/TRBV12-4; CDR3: CASSSPLGSLIWSAQYF
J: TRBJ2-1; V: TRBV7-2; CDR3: CASSSLVGHNEQFF
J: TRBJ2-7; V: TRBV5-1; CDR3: CASRKTGGNYEQYF
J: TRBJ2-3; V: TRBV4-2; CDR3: CASSQFFQGGRTDTQYF
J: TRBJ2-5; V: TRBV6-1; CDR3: CASSRTSGRLQETQYF
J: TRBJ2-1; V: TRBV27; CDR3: CASSLDPLAGEVYNEQFF
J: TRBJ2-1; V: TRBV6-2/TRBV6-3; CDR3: CASSPRENEQFF
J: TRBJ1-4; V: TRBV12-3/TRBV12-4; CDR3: CASRSATNEKLFF
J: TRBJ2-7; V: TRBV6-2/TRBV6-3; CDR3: CASSYPRRGIPYEQYF
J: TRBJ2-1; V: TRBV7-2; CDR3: CASSPTGNPVHEQFF
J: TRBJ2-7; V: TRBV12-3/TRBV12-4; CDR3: CASSLALGGWSYEQYF
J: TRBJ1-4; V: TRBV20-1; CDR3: CSARPTGATNEKLFF
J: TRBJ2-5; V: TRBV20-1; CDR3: CSAIKREGQETQYF
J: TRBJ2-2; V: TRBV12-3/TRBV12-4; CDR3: CASSTPGLAGGYTGELFF
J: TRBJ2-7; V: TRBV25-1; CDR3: CASSPGTFLGEQYF
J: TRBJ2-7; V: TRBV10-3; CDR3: CAAGGGREQYF
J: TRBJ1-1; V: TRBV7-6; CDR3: CASSPVPSEAFF
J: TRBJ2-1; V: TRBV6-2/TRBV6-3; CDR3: CASTLTLGLAGGNEQFF
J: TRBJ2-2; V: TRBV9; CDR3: CASSAPGQELFF
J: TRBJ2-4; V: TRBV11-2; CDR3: CASSLTSGRAKNIQYF
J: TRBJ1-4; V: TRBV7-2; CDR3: CASSWDRGTEKLFF
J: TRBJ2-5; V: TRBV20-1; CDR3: CSARDSLAGGPRETQYF
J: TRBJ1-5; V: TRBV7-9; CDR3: CASSSGTTGVNQPQHF
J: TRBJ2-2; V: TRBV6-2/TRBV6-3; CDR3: CASSLPGQQTRELFF
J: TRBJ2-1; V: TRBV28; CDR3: CASSSTGTSGRAGADEQFF
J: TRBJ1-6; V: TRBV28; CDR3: CASSRIQGSYNSPLHF